This T cell receptor beta chain was recovered during a study of tissue T cells after allogeneic stem cell transplantation. Study-wide points: Blood and spleen captured only part of the tissue TCR repertoire. Anatomically similar tissues had similar TCR repertoires within each patient.

A word on this clone: The antigen is unknown.

With 2 bases removed from V and 9 bases from J, the gap between germline ends came to 14 bases. The germline gives CDR1 MNHEY, CDR2 SVGEGT. This CDR3 contains 13 residues. Sequencing of TCRbeta CDR3 at survey depth gave sequences and template counts. Profiled with immunoSEQ multiplex PCR; TCRdb holds only in-frame clones, not every one. Among 7,500 to 10,000 clones, roughly 66% were seen once, and the ten largest hold around 10%. The receptor comes from a woman aged 18 to 55 with breast cancer. Sample: tissue from the jejunum, taken at autopsy. The rearrangement uses TRBV6-2 or TRBV6-3 and TRBJ2-7; unclear D gene. CDR3 coding DNA: TGTGCCAGCAGTTACATCTCTGGCTATGTGCAGTACTTC. It codes for CASSYISGYVQYF.